This T cell receptor beta chain was observed in a study of CD8+ T cells in alopecia areata. Study overall: Treated patients were dosed with oral tofacitinib, taking 5 to 10 mg twice daily. Study-level findings and limits: During tofacitinib treatment, many expanded lesional clones remained in scalp and blood. Tofacitinib significantly decreased scalp clonality and expanded CD8+ clones among top 100. Researchers report lesional scalp, most notably alopecia totalis/universalis, outstripped normal scalp in clonality.

To note about this clone: Its antigen remains unknown.

Trimming removed 9 bases from V and 2 bases from J, with 17 bases in between. Germline CDR1 LNHDA, CDR2 SQIVND (reference sequence). The CDR3 loop spans 15 amino acids. Treatment defined: oral pan-JAK inhibitor, 5-10 mg twice daily. Reverse transcribed after extraction, RNA yielded cDNA as the sequencing template. Clones were sequenced by immunoSEQ multiplex PCR, and TCRdb holds only the in-frame ones, with some missing. The table shows some 170,000 clones, with approximately 52% occurring only once. The TCR was taken from a human donor with alopecia areata. The sample here was CD4+ T cells sorted from blood, taken at approximately week 60, from a patient treated with tofacitinib. The chain couples TRBV19 to TRBJ1-5; no firm D call. In DNA, the CDR3 is TGTGCCAGCTTCGGAGGGAGTTTGGGCAATCAGCCCCAGCATTTT. Amino acids: CASFGGSLGNQPQHF.